The present entry profiles one T cell receptor beta chain with its context. The antigen remains unidentified. This entry comes from a study of cytotoxic CD8 clonotypes in ibrutinib-treated CLL. Study-wide results and caveats: Clonality increased at ibrutinib response, then returned toward baseline at progression.

Using immunoSEQ multiplex PCR, the repertoire was profiled, and TCRdb retains in-frame clones only, with some absent. The sample records 200,000 to 250,000 clones, roughly 65% being singletons. V gave up 6 bases and J gave up 2 bases, with 12 bases separating them. This CDR3 region has 14 residues. The germline CDR1 and CDR2 sequences are MNHEY and SMNVEV (reference sequence). The chain uses TRBV27 and TRBJ2-3; D tentatively fits TRBD1 or TRBD2 (5 bases each). This specimen consisted of PBMCs, obtained after 12 months of ibrutinib treatment. The TCR comes from a human donor with chronic lymphocytic leukemia. This chain's CDR3 is CASSQGRATDTQYF. CDR3 DNA: TGTGCCAGCAGCCAGGGACGGGCCACAGATACGCAGTATTTT.